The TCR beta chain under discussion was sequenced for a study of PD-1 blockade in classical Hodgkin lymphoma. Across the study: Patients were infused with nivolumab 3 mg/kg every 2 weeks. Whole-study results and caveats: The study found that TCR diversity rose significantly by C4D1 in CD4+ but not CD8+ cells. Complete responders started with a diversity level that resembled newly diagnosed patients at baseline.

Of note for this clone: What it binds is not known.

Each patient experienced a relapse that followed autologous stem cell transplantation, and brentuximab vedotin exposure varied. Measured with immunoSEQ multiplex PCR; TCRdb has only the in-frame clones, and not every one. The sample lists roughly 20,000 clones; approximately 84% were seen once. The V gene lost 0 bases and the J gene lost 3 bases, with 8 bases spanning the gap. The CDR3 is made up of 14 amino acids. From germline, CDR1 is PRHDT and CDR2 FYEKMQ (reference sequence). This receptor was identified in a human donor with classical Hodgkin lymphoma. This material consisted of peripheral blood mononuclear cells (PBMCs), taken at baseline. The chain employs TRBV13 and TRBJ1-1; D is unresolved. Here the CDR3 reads CASSLGGSHTEAFF. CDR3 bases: TGTGCCAGCAGCTTAGGCGGGTCACACACTGAAGCTTTCTTT. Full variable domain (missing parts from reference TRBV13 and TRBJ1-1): AAGVIQSPRHLIKEKRETATLKCYPIPRHDTVYWYQQGPGQDPQFLISFYEKMQSDKGSIPDRFSAQQFSDYHSELNMSSLELGDSALYFCASSLGGSHTEAFFGQGTRLTVV.